Sequencing of this T cell receptor beta chain was carried out in a study of cytomegalovirus exposure and HLA in healthy donors. General study results and limits: Most TCR beta V segments were productive about 90% or about 30% of the time in an earlier analysis.

Comments on this clone: Antigen unknown.

The PCR made use of 60 Vbeta and 13 Jbeta primers. Clones were read by immunoSEQ multiplex PCR, and TCRdb kept only the in-frame ones, dropping some. The sample lists around 94,000 clones, 83% occurring once. This TCR came from a man between 40 and 49 years old in good health and CMV-seronegative. Sequencing used PBMCs.

The CDR3 loop reads CASSVVAEPFVEQYF. The CDR3 DNA reads TGTGCCAGCAGCGTAGTAGCGGAGCCCTTTGTGGAGCAGTACTTC. The chain is built from TRBV9 and TRBJ2-7; tentative D call: TRBD2 (6 bases). Germline V gene sequence: CDR1 SGDLS, CDR2 YYNGEE. V lost 0 bases and J 7 bases, leaving 17 bases between the germline ends. CDR3 length: 15 amino acids.